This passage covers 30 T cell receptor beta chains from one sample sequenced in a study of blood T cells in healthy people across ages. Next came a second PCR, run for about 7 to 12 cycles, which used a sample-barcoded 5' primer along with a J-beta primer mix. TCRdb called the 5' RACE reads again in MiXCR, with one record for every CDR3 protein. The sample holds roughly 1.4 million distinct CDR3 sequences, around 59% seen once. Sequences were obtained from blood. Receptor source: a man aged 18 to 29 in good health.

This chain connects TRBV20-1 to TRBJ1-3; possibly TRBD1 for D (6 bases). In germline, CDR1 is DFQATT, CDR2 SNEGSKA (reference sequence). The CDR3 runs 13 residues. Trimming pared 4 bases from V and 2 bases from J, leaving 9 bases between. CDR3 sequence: CSANRAAGNTIYF. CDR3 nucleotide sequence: TGCAGTGCTAACAGGGCGGCTGGAAACACCATATATTTT.

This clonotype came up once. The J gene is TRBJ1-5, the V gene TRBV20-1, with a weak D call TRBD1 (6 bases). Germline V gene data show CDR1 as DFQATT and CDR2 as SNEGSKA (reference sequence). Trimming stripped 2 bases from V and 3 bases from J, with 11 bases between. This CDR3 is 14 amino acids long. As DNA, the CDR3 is TGCAGTGCTAGATTGTGGGGGCCCAATCAGCCCCAGCATTTT. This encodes CSARLWGPNQPQHF.

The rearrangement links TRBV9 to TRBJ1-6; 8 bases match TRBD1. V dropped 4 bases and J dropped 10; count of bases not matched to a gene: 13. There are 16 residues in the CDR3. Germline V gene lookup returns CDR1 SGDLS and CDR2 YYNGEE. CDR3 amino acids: CASSPGFQGAWSPLHF. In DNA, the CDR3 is TGTGCCAGCAGCCCCGGGTTTCAGGGGGCATGGTCACCCCTCCACTTT.

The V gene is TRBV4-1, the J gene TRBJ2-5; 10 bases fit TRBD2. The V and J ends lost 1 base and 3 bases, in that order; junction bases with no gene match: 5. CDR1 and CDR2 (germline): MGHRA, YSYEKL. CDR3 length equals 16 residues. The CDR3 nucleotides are TGCGCCAGCAGCCAAGGGTCCGGACTAGCGGAAGAGACCCAGTACTTC. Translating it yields CASSQGSGLAEETQYF.

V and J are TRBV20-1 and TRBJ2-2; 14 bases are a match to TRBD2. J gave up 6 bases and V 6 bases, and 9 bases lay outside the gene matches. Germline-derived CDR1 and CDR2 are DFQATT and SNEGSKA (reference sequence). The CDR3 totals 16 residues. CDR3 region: CSARPGLAGVAGELFF. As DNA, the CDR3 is TGCAGTGCCCGGCCGGGACTAGCGGGAGTTGCCGGGGAGCTGTTTTTT.

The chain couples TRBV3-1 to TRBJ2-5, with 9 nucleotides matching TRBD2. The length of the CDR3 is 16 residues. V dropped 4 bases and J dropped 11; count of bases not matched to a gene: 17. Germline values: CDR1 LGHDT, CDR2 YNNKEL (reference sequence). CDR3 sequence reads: CASSPAGGTLVHEQYF. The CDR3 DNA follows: TGTGCCAGCAGCCCCGCGGGGGGGACTCTCGTTCATGAGCAGTACTTC.

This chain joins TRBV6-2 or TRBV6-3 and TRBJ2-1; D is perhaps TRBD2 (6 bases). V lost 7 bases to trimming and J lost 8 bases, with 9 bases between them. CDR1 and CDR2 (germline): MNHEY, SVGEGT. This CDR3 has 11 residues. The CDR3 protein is CASTSAYEQFF. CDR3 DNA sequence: TGTGCCAGCACTAGCGCATATGAGCAGTTCTTC.

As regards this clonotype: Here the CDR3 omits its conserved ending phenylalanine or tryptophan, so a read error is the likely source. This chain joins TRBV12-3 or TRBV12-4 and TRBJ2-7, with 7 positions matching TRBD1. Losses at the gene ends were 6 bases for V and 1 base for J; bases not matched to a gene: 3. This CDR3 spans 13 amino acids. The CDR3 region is CASSWGQSYEQYY. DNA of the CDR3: TGTGCCAGCAGCTGGGGACAGTCCTACGAGCAGTACTAC.

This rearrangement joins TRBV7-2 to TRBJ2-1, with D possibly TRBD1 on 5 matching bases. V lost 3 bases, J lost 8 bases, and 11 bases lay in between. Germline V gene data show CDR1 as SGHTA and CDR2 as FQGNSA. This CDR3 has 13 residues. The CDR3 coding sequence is TGTGCCAGCAGCTTCGGGTTAGGGGATGAGCAGTTCTTC. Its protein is CASSFGLGDEQFF.

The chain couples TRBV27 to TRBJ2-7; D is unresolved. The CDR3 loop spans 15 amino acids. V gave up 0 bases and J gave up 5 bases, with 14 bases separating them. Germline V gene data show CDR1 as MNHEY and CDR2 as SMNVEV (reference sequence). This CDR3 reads CASSLSDPRAHEQYF. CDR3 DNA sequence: TGTGCCAGCAGTTTATCGGACCCTAGGGCGCACGAGCAGTACTTC.

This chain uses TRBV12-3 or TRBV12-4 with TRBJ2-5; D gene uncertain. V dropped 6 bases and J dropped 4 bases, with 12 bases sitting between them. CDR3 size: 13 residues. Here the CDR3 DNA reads TGTGCCAGCAGCTCACACCCTGGAGAGACCCAGTACTTC. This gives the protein CASSSHPGETQYF.

The CDR3: CSANTRTDNYGYTF. The CDR3 nucleotides read TGCAGTGCCAACACCAGGACAGACAACTATGGCTACACCTTC. The rearrangement uses TRBV20-1 and TRBJ1-2; tentative D call: TRBD1 (6 bases). The CDR3 loop spans 14 amino acids. V was clipped by 6 bases and J by 2 bases, with 16 bases between them. Per germline, CDR1 DFQATT and CDR2 SNEGSKA (reference sequence).

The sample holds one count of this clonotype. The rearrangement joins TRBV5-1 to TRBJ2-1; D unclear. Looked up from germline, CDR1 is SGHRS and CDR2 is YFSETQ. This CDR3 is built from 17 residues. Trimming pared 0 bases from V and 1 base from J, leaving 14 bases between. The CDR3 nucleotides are TGCGCCAGCAGCTTGGTAGGTAGATCGGGTTCCTACAATGAGCAGTTCTTC. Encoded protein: CASSLVGRSGSYNEQFF.

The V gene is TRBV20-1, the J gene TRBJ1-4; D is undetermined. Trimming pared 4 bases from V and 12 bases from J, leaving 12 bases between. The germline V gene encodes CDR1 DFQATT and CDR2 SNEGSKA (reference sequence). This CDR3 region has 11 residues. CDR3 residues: CSAKSTEELFF. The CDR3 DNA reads TGCAGTGCTAAGAGTACAGAAGAACTGTTTTTT.

The CDR3 nucleotides are TGCGCCAGCAGCGTCGGGACTAGCGGGAGATACGAGCAGTACTTC. Translation: CASSVGTSGRYEQYF. The rearrangement uses TRBV5-1 and TRBJ2-7, with 14 bases matching TRBD2. The CDR3 contains 15 residues. The germline gives CDR1 SGHRS, CDR2 YFSETQ. With 4 bases clipped from V and 4 bases from J, the junction kept 4 bases outside the gene matches.

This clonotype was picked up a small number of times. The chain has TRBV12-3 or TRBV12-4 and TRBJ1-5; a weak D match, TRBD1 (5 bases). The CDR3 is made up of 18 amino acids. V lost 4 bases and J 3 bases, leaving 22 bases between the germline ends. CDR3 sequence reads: CASSSLWGSGRFNQPQHF. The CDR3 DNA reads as TGTGCCAGCAGTTCATTATGGGGCTCGGGCAGGTTCAATCAGCCCCAGCATTTT.

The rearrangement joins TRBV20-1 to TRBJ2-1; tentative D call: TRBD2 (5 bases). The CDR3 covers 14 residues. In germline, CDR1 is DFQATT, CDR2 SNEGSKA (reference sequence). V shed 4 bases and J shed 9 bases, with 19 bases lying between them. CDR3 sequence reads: CSATSMSSSGEQFF. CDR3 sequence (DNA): TGCAGTGCTACGTCTATGTCTAGCTCGGGTGAGCAGTTCTTC.

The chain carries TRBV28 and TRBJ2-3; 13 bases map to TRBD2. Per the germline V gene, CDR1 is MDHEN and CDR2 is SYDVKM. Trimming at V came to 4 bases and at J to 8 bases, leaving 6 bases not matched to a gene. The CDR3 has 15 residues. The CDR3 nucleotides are TGTGCCAGCAGTTCCACTAGCGGGGGGGTTGGTACGCAGTATTTT. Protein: CASSSTSGGVGTQYF.

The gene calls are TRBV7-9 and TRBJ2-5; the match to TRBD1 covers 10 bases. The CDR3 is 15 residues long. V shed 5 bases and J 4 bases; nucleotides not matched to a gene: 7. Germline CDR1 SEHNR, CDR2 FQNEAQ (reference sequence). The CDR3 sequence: CASSLLGTGAETQYF. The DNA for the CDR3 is TGTGCCAGCAGCCTCCTTGGGACAGGGGCAGAGACCCAGTACTTC.

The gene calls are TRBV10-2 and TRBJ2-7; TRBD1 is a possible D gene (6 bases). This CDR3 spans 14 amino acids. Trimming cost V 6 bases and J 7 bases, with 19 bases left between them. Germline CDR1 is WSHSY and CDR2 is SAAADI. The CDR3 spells CASREWTDVDEQYF. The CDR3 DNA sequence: TGCGCCAGCAGGGAATGGACAGACGTCGATGAGCAGTACTTC.

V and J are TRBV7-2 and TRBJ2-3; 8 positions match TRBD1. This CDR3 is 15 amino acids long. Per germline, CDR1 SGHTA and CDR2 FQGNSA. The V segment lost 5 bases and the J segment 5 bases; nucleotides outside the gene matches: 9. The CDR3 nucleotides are TGTGCCAGCAGCCCCCCCGGGACAGGACTAGATACGCAGTATTTT. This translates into CASSPPGTGLDTQYF.

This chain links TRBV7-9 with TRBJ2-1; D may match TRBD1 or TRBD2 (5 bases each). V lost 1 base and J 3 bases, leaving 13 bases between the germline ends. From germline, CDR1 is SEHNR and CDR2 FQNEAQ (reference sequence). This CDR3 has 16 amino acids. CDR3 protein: CASSLGEGIVYNEQFF. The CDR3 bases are TGTGCCAGCAGCTTAGGAGAGGGGATAGTCTACAATGAGCAGTTCTTC.

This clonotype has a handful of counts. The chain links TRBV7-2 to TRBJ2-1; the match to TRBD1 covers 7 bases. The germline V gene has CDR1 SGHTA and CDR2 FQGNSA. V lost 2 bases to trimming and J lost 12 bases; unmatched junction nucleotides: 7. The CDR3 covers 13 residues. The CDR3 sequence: CASSLSPGQWQFF. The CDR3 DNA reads TGTGCCAGCAGCTTAAGTCCGGGACAGTGGCAGTTCTTC.

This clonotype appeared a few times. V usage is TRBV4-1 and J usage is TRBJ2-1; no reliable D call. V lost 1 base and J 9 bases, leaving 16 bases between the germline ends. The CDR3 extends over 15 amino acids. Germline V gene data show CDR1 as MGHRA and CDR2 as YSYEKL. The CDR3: CASSQASRTHIEQFF. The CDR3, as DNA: TGCGCCAGCAGCCAAGCTTCAAGGACCCATATTGAGCAGTTCTTC.

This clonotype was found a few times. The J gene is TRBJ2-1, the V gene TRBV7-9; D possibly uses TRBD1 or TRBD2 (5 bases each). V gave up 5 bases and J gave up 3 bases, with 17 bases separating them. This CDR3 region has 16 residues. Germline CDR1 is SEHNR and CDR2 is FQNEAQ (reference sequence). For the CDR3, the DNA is TGTGCCAGCAGCCCCACTCCCGGGACCAACTACAATGAGCAGTTCTTC. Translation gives CASSPTPGTNYNEQFF.

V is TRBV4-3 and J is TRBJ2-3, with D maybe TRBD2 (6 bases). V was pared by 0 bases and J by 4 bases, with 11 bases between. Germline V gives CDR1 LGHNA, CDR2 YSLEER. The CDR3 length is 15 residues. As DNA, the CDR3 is TGCGCCAGCAGCCAAGATCCGGGGGTCCCAGATACGCAGTATTTT. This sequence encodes CASSQDPGVPDTQYF.

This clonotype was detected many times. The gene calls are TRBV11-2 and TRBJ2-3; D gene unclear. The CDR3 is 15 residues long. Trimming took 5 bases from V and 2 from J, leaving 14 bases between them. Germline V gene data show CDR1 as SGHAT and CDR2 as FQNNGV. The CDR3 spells CASSQLNQFTDTQYF. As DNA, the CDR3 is TGTGCCAGCAGCCAACTGAACCAGTTCACAGATACGCAGTATTTT. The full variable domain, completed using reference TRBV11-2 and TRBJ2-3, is EAGVAQSPRYKIIEKRQSVAFWCNPISGHATLYWYQQILGQGPKLLIQFQNNGVVDDSQLPKDRFSAERLKGVDSTLKIQPAKLEDSAVYLCASSQLNQFTDTQYFGPGTRLTVL.

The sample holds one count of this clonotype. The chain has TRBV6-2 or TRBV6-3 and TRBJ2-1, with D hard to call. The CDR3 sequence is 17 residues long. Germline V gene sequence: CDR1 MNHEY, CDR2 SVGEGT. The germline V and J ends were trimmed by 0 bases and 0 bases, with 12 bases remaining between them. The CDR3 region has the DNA TGTGCCAGCAGTTACTCGGGTCTTCTTCACTCCTACAATGAGCAGTTCTTC. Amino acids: CASSYSGLLHSYNEQFF.

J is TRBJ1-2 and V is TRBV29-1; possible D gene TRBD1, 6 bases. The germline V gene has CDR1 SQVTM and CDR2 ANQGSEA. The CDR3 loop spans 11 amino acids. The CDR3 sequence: CNAQGSYGYTF. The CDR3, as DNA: TGCAACGCCCAGGGGAGCTATGGCTACACCTTC.

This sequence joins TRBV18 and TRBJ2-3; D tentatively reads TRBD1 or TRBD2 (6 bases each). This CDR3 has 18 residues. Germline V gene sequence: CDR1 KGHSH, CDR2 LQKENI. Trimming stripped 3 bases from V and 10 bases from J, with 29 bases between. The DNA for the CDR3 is TGTGCCAGCTCACCGGTGTCTAGGGGGGCCGGGTTCTCCTCGGCGCAGTATTTT. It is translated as CASSPVSRGAGFSSAQYF.